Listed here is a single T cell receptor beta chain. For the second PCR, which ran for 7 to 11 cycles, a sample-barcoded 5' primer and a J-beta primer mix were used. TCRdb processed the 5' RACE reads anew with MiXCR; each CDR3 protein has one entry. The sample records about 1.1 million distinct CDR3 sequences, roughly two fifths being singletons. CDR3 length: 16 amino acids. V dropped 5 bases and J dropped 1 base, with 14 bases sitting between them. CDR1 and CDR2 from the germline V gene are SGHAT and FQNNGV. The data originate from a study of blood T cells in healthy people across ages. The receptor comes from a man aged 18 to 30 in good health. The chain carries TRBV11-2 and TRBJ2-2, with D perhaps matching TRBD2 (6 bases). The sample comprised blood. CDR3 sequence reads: CASSARLEKNTGELFF. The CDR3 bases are TGTGCCAGCAGCGCCCGACTAGAGAAGAACACCGGGGAGCTGTTTTTT.